A selection of T cell receptor beta chains follows, all from one sample in a study of blood T cell repertoires in COVID-19. The protocol was immunoSEQ multiplex PCR, while the TCRdb copy is restricted to in-frame clones and leaves out a portion. Found here are approximately 210,000 clones, about 88% of them singletons; the top ten hold approximately 4.5%. The source material was peripheral blood. These receptors all come from a human donor in a cohort sampled during active COVID-19. CDR3s include the opening cysteine and the closing phenylalanine or tryptophan. Fields, in order: J gene, D gene, V gene, clone size, CDR3 DNA, CDR3 protein. D genes are given only for firm matches. Rows give clone size only sometimes, using once, few, many, or a class for an expanded clone.

TRBJ2-7 | . | TRBV20-1 | . | TGCAGTGCTTTGAACAACTACGAGCAGTACTTC | CSALNNYEQYF
TRBJ2-7 | . | TRBV27 | few | TGTGCCAGCCGGGGGTTCTCCTACGAGCAGTACTTC | CASRGFSYEQYF
TRBJ2-6 | . | TRBV2 | . | TGTGCCAGCACGAAAGACAGCCACGCTGGGGCCAACGTCCTGACTTTC | CASTKDSHAGANVLTF
TRBJ2-2 | . | TRBV11-2 | . | TGTGCCAGCAGCCCTCTAGGCAGGGGGGCCGGGGAGCTGTTTTTT | CASSPLGRGAGELFF
TRBJ2-7 | TRBD2 | TRBV19 | once | TGTGCCAGTAGTCCCCGGACTAGCGGGACCTACGAGCAGTACTTC | CASSPRTSGTYEQYF
TRBJ1-2 | . | TRBV7-2 | . | TGTGCCAGCAGCACAGCAGCCCACTATGGCTACACCTTC | CASSTAAHYGYTF
TRBJ1-2 | . | TRBV29-1 | . | TGCAGCGTTGAAAAGCGACAGACAACTAACTATGGCTACACCTTC | CSVEKRQTTNYGYTF
TRBJ2-7 | TRBD2 | TRBV11-2 | . | TGTGCCAGCAGCTTGGGGCGGGAGGGCTCCGAGCAGTACTTC | CASSLGREGSEQYF
TRBJ1-1 | TRBD1 | TRBV10-2 | . | TGCGCCAGCAGATGGGGACAGGGGTCGAACACTGAAGCTTTCTTT | CASRWGQGSNTEAFF
TRBJ1-1 | . | TRBV3-1/TRBV3-2 | . | TGTGCCAGCAGCCATCCCCTAACAGGTAAGGTGATGAACACTGAAGCTTTCTTT | CASSHPLTGKVMNTEAFF
TRBJ2-6 | . | TRBV6-6 | once | TGTGCCAGCAGTCCCTCGGGGTTAAACTCTGGGGCCAACGTCCTGACTTTC | CASSPSGLNSGANVLTF
TRBJ2-7 | . | TRBV7-2 | . | TGTGCCAGCAGCTTAACCCGGGGCGAGCAGTACTTC | CASSLTRGEQYF
TRBJ2-5 | TRBD2 | TRBV3-1/TRBV3-2 | . | TGTGCCAGCAGCCACCACCCGGTACCCGAGCGGGAGGGCTACACCATAAGAAAAGAGACCCAGTACTTC | CASSHHPVPEREGYTIRKETQYF
TRBJ2-4 | TRBD2 | TRBV7-2 | . | TGTGCCAGCAGCCCGGGACTAGGGCAAAACATTCAGTACTTC | CASSPGLGQNIQYF
TRBJ2-6 | TRBD1 | TRBV28 | . | TGTGCCAGCAGTCCCGGGACAGGGGGATCTGGGGCCAACGTCCTGACTTTC | CASSPGTGGSGANVLTF
TRBJ2-5 | TRBD2 | TRBV5-4 | . | TGTGCCAGCAGCTCCGCGGGGGACCCCCAAGAGACCCAGTACTTC | CASSSAGDPQETQYF
TRBJ1-5 | . | TRBV2 | few | TGTGCCAGCAGTCTCGGACTCTCGGGACAGCCCCAGCATTTT | CASSLGLSGQPQHF
TRBJ2-3 | TRBD2 | TRBV6-2/TRBV6-3 | . | TGTGCCAGCAGTTATGGAGTGACTAGCGGGAATACAGATACGCAGTATTTT | CASSYGVTSGNTDTQYF
TRBJ2-7 | TRBD1 | TRBV7-2 | once | TGTGCCAGCAGCTTGGGACAGGGCCTAAGCTCCTACGAGCAGTACTTC | CASSLGQGLSSYEQYF
TRBJ2-7 | . | TRBV2 | once | TGTGCCAGCAGTACAACATACGAGCAGTACTTC | CASSTTYEQYF
TRBJ2-4 | . | TRBV2 | . | TGTGCCAGCAGTGATAGCGGCTACGAGTACTTC | CASSDSGYEYF
TRBJ2-7 | . | TRBV2 | . | TGTGCCAGCAGTGGGGCAGGGGTCCCCTACGAGCAGTACTTC | CASSGAGVPYEQYF
TRBJ1-4 | . | TRBV11-2 | . | TGTGCCAGCAGCTTATTAGGGAAACTCGGGGGAAAACTGTTTTTT | CASSLLGKLGGKLFF
TRBJ2-5 | . | TRBV7-8 | . | TGTGCCAGCAGCTTGGTGCTCGGACAGCAAGAGACCCAGTACTTC | CASSLVLGQQETQYF
TRBJ2-7 | TRBD2 | TRBV7-8 | . | TGTGCCAGCACTAGGCTAGCGGGGGGCTACGAGCAGTACTTC | CASTRLAGGYEQYF